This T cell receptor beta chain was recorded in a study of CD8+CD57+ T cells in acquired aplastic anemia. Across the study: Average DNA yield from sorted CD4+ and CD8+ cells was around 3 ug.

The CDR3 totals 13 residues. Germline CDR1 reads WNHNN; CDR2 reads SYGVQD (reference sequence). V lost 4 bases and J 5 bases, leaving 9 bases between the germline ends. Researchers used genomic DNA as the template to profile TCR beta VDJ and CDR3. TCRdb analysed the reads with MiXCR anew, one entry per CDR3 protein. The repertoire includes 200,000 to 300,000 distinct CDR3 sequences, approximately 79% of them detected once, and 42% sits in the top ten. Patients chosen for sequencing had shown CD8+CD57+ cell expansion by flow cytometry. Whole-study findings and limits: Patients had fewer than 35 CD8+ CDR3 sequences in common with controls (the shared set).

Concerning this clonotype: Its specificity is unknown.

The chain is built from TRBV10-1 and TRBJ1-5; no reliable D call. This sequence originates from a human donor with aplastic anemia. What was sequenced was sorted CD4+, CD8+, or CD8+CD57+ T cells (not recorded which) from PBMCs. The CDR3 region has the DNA TGCGCCAGCAGTGTTGCCGTTGATCAGCCCCAGCATTTT. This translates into CASSVAVDQPQHF.